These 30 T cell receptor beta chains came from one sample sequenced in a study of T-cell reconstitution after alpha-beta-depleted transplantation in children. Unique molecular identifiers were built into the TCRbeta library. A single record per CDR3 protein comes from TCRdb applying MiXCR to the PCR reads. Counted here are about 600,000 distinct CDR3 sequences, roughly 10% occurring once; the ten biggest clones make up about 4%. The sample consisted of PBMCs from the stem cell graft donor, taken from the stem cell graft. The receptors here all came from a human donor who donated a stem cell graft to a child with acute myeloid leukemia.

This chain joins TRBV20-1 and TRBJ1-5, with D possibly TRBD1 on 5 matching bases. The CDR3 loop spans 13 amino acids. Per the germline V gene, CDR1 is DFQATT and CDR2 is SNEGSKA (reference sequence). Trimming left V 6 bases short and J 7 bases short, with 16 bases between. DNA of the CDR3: TGCAGTGCGAGGGACCCCGGTGGGCAGCCCCAGCATTTT. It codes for CSARDPGGQPQHF.

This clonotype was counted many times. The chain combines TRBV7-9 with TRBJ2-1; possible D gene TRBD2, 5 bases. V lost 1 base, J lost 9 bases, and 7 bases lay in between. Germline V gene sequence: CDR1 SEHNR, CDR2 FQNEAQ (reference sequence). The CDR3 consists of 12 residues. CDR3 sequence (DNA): TGTGCCAGCAGCTTAGATGGACTTGAGCAGTTCTTC. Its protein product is CASSLDGLEQFF.

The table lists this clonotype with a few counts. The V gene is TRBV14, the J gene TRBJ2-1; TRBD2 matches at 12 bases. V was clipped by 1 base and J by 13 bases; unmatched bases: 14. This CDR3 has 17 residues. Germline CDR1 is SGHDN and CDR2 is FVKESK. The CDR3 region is CASSQVASGRARDNQFF. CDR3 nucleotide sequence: TGTGCCAGCAGCCAAGTGGCTAGCGGGAGGGCCAGGGATAATCAGTTCTTC.

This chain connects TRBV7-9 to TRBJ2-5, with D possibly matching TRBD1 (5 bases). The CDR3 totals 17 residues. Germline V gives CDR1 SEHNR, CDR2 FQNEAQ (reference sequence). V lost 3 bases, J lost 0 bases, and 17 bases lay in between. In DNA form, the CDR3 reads TGTGCCAGCAGCTTGGGGCCCCCGGTTTTCCACCAAGAGACCCAGTACTTC. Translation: CASSLGPPVFHQETQYF. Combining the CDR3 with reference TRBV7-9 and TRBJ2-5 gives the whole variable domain DTGVSQNPRHKITKRGQNVTFRCDPISEHNRLYWYRQTLGQGPEFLTYFQNEAQLEKSRLLSDRFSAERPKGSFSTLEIQRTEQGDSAMYLCASSLGPPVFHQETQYFGPGTRLLVL.

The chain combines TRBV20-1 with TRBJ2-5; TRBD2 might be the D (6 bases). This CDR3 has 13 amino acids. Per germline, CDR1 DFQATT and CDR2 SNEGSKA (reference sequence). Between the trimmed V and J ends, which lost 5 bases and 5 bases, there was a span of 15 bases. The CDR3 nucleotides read TGCAGTGCTCCCCTCACTAGCAGCGAGACCCAGTACTTC. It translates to CSAPLTSSETQYF.

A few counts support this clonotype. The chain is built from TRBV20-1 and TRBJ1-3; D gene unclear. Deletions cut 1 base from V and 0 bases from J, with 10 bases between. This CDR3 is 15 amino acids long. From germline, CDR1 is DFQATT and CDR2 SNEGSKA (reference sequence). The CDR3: CSARVGESSGNTIYF. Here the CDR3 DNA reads TGCAGTGCTAGAGTCGGGGAAAGCTCTGGAAACACCATATATTTT.

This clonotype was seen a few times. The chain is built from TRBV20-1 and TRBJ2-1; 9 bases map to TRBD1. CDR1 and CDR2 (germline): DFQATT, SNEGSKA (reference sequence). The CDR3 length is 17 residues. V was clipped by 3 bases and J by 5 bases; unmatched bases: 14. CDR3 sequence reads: CSARGDRAVNAHNEQFF. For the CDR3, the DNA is TGCAGTGCTAGGGGGGACAGGGCGGTCAACGCTCACAATGAGCAGTTCTTC.

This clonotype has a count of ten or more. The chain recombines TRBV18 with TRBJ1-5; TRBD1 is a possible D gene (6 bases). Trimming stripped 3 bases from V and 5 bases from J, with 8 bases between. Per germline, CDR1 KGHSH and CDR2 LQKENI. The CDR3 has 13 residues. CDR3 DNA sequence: TGTGCCAGCTCACCGAAGGGGGATCAGCCCCAGCATTTT. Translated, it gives CASSPKGDQPQHF.

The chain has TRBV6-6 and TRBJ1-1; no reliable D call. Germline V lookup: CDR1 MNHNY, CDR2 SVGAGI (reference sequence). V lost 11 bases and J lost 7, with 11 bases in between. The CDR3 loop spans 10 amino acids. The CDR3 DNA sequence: TGTGCCTCACGACAAAGTGAAGCTTTCTTT. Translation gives CASRQSEAFF.

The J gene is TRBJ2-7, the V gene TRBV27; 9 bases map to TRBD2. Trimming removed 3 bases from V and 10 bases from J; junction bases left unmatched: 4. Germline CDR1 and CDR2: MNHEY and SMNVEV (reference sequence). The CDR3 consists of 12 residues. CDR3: CASSLGSGSQYF. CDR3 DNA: TGTGCCAGCAGTTTGGGTAGCGGGAGTCAGTACTTC.

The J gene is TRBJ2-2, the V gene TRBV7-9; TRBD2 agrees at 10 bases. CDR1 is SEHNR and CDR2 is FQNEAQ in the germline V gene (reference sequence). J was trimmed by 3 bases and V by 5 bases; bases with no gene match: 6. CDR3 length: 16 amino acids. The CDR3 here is CASSPSGRADTGELFF. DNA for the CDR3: TGTGCCAGCAGCCCAAGCGGGAGGGCCGACACCGGGGAGCTGTTTTTT.

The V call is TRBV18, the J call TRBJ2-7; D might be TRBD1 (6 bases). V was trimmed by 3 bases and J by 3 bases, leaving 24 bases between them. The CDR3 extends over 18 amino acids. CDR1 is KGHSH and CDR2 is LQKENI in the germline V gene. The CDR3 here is CASSPYRDRPLVGYEQYF. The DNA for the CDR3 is TGTGCCAGCTCACCCTACAGGGACCGACCTCTTGTGGGCTACGAGCAGTACTTC.

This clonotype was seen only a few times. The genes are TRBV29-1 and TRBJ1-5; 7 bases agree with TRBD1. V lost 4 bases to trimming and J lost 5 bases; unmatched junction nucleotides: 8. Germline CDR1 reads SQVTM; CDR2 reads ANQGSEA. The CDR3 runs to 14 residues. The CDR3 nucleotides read TGCAGCGTTGCTGGCAGGGGGTTGGATCAGCCCCAGCATTTT. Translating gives CSVAGRGLDQPQHF.

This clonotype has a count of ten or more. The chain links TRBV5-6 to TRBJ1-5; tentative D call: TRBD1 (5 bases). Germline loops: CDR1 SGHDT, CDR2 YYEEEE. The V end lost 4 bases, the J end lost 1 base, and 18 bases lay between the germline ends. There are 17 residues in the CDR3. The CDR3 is CASSPEGKGRSNQPQHF. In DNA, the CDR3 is TGTGCCAGCAGCCCTGAGGGTAAGGGACGGAGCAATCAGCCCCAGCATTTT.

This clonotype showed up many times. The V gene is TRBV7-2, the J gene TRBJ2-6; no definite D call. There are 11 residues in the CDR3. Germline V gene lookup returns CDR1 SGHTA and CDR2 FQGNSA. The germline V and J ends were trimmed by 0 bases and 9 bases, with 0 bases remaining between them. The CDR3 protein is CASSLANVLTF. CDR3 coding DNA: TGTGCCAGCAGCTTAGCCAACGTCCTGACTTTC.

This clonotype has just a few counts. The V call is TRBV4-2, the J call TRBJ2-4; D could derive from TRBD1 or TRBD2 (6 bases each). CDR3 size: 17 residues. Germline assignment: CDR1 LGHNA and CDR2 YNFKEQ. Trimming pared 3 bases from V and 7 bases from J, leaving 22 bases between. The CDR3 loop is CASSQDPARGARNIQYF. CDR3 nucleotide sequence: TGTGCCAGCAGCCAGGACCCCGCTAGGGGGGCTAGGAACATTCAGTACTTC.

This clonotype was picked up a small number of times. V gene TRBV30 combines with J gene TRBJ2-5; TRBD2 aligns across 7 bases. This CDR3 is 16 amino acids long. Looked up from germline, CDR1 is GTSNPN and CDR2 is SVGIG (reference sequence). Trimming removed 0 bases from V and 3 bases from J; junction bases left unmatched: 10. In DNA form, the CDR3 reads TGTGCCTGGAGTGTTGGGCTAGCGGTAGCCAAAGAGACCCAGTACTTC. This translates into CAWSVGLAVAKETQYF.

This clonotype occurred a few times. In DNA, the CDR3 is TGTGCCAGCACCGAGGGGGGGGGCTCCTACAATGAGCAGTTCTTC. It yields the protein CASTEGGGSYNEQFF. This chain uses TRBV27 with TRBJ2-1; TRBD2 is a possible D gene (7 bases). Germline values: CDR1 MNHEY, CDR2 SMNVEV (reference sequence). V shed 7 bases and J shed 0 bases, with 13 bases lying between them. CDR3 length: 15 residues.

The chain's CDR3 is CASSPPEGLTYYEQYF. CDR3 bases: TGTGCCAGCTCACCACCGGAGGGACTCACTTACTACGAGCAGTACTTC. This chain joins TRBV18 and TRBJ2-7; D is possibly TRBD2 (6 bases). This CDR3 is built from 16 residues. CDR1 and CDR2 from the germline V gene are KGHSH and LQKENI. V was clipped by 0 bases and J by 3 bases, with 15 bases between them.

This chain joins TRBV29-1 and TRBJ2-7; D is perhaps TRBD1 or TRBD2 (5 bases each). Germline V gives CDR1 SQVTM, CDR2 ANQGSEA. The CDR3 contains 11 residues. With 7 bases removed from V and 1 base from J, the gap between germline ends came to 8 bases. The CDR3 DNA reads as TGCAGCGGGGGGTTTTCCTACGAGCAGTACTTC. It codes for CSGGFSYEQYF.

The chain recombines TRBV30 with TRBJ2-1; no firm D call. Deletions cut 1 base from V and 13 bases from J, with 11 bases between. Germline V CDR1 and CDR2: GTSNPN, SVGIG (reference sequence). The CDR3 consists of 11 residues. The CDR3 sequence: CAWSGEVSQFF. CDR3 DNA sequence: TGTGCCTGGAGTGGTGAGGTATCCCAGTTCTTC.

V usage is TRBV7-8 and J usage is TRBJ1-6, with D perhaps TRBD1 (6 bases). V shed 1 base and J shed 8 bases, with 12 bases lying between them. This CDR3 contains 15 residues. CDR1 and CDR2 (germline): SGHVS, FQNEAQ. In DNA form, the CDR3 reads TGTGCCAGCAGCTTAGTTGTCGAGGGGGATTCACCCCTCCACTTT. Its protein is CASSLVVEGDSPLHF. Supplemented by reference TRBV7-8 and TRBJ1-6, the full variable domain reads GAGVSQSPRYKVAKRGQDVALRCDPISGHVSLFWYQQALGQGPEFLTYFQNEAQLDKSGLPSDRFFAERPEGSVSTLKIQRTQQEDSAVYLCASSLVVEGDSPLHFGNGTRLTVT.

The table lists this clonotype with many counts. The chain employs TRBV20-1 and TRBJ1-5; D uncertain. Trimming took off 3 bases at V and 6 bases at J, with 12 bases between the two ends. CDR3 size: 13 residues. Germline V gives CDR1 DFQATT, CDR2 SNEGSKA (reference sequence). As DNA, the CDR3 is TGCAGTGCTAGGGAAGGCTCGGGTCAGCCCCAGCATTTT. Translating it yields CSAREGSGQPQHF.

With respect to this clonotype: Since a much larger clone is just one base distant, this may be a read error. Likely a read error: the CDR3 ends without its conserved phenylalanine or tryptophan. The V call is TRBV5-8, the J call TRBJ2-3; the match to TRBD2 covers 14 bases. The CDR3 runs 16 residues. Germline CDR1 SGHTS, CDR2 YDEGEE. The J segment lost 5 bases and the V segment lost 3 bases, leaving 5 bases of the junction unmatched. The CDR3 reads CASSSGLAGVRDTQYV. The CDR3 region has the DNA TGTGCCAGCAGCTCGGGACTAGCGGGAGTTAGAGATACGCAGTATGTT.

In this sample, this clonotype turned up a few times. The CDR3 nucleotides read TGTGCCAGCAGCGTATACGGCGGGAGGATGGAGACCCAGTACTTC. It codes for CASSVYGGRMETQYF. This chain connects TRBV9 to TRBJ2-5; 8 positions match TRBD2. Germline trimming cut 1 base from V and 5 bases from J; bases unmatched to any gene: 7. Germline lookup yields CDR1 SGDLS and CDR2 YYNGEE. The CDR3 has 15 amino acids.

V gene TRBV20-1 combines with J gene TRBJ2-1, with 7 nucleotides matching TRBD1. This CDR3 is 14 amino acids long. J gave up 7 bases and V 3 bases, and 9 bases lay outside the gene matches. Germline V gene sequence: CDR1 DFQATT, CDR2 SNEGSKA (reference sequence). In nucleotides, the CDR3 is TGCAGTGCTAGCCCCGGGACAGCGAGAAATGAGCAGTTCTTC. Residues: CSASPGTARNEQFF.

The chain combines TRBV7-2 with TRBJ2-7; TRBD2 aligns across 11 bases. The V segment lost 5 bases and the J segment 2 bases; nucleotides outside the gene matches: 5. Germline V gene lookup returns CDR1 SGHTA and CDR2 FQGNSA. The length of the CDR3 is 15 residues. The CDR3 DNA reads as TGTGCCAGCAGCGAGAAGGGACTAGCGGCCTACGAGCAGTACTTC. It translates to CASSEKGLAAYEQYF.

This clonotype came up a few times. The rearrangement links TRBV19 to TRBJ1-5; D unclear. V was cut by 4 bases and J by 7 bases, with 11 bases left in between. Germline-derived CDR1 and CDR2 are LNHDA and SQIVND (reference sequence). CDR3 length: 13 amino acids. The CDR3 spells CASSTIGGQPQHF. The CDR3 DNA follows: TGTGCCAGTAGTACCATCGGTGGGCAGCCCCAGCATTTT.

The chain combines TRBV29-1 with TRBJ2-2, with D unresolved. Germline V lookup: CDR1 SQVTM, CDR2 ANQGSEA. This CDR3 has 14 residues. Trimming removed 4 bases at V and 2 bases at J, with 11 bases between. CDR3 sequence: CSVAPGLNTGELFF. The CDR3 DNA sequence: TGCAGCGTTGCGCCGGGCCTTAACACCGGGGAGCTGTTTTTT.

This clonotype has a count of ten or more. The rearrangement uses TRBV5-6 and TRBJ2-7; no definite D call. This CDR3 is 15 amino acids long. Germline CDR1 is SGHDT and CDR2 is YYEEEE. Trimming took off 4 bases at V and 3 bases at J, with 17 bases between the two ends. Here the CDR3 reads CASSPPDVIDYEQYF. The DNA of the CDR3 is TGTGCCAGCAGCCCCCCAGACGTAATCGACTACGAGCAGTACTTC.